This passage covers 23 T cell receptor beta chains from one sample sequenced in a study of T cell responses to AZD1222 COVID-19 vaccine (dated by TCRdb to about 2021). To prepare the library, the immunoSEQ multiplex PCR assay was applied. TCRdb's version of the immuneACCESS table is confined to in-frame rearrangements and falls short of the full clone set. An unresolved V gene accounts for under half of the shortfall where checked; the remainder is of unknown origin. The sample profile shows about 120,000 clones; about 90% of them were found once. Jointly, the top ten make up roughly 13% of the sample. The sample's time point label is to be understood as: baseline before first vaccination. The sequences come from peripheral blood, collected on day 0 of AZD1222 vaccination. These receptors originate from an adult in good health.

The V call is TRBV6-2 or TRBV6-3, the J call TRBJ2-1; D assignment may be TRBD1 or TRBD2 (5 bases each). The V end was cut by 4 bases, the J end by 3 bases, with 16 bases between. From germline, CDR1 is MNHEY and CDR2 SVGEGT. This CDR3 contains 16 residues. The CDR3 coding sequence is TGTGCCAGCAGTTCGTCACAGGAGGTAGGCTACAATGAGCAGTTCTTC. Amino acid sequence: CASSSSQEVGYNEQFF.

V and J are TRBV2 and TRBJ1-1; D may be TRBD1 (6 bases). CDR1 and CDR2 (germline): SNHLY, FYNNEI. Trimming left V 7 bases short and J 4 bases short, with 19 bases between. The CDR3 spans 15 residues. CDR3 sequence reads: CASKKGGPRGTEAFF. As DNA, the CDR3 is TGTGCCAGCAAAAAGGGGGGACCGAGGGGCACTGAAGCTTTCTTT.

A single count supports this clone. V is TRBV10-3 and J is TRBJ1-4; no firm D call. In germline, CDR1 is ENHRY, CDR2 SYGVKD. V was pared by 10 bases and J by 1 base, with 10 bases between. The CDR3 totals 13 residues. Written as DNA, the CDR3 is TGTGCCACCAAGGGAGGAACTAATGAAAAACTGTTTTTT. Translation: CATKGGTNEKLFF.

The chain links TRBV28 to TRBJ2-7; 8 bases map to TRBD2. The CDR3 contains 15 residues. Germline CDR1 MDHEN, CDR2 SYDVKM. V was pared by 6 bases and J by 4 bases, with 11 bases of the junction left unmatched. CDR3 region: CASSEVAGGPYEQYF. CDR3 coding DNA: TGTGCCAGCAGCGAAGTGGCGGGAGGACCTTACGAGCAGTACTTC.

The chain uses TRBV2 and TRBJ1-2; D is possibly TRBD1 (5 bases). Deletions cut 6 bases from V and 1 base from J, with 15 bases between. The CDR3 runs to 15 residues. Germline V CDR1 and CDR2: SNHLY, FYNNEI. CDR3 in DNA: TGTGCCAGCAGCACTGGGGGGTATGGTAACTATGGCTACACCTTC. As protein: CASSTGGYGNYGYTF.

This clone was seen a handful of times. The rearrangement uses TRBV6-2 or TRBV6-3 and TRBJ1-1; D unclear. The ends were cut back, 6 bases at V and 3 bases at J, with 8 bases in the middle. The CDR3 spans 12 residues. CDR1 MNHEY and CDR2 SVGEGT come from the germline V gene. The CDR3 here is CASSPRYTEAFF. In DNA form, the CDR3 reads TGTGCCAGCAGCCCTAGATACACTGAAGCTTTCTTT.

The chain uses TRBV9 and TRBJ2-1; 8 nucleotides match TRBD2. Germline values: CDR1 SGDLS, CDR2 YYNGEE. This CDR3 has 14 amino acids. V was pared by 4 bases and J by 4 bases, with 4 bases of the junction left unmatched. For the CDR3, the DNA is TGTGCCAGCAGCCCGGCTAGCGGGTACAATGAGCAGTTCTTC. Protein product: CASSPASGYNEQFF.

The chain combines TRBV29-1 with TRBJ1-2, with D unclear. Germline CDR1 SQVTM, CDR2 ANQGSEA. Trimming pared 5 bases from V and 8 bases from J, leaving 15 bases between. The CDR3 covers 12 residues. CDR3 sequence reads: CSVSNSRWGYTF. Written as DNA, the CDR3 is TGCAGCGTTAGCAACTCCCGCTGGGGCTACACCTTC.

The genes are TRBV5-4 and TRBJ1-2; 7 positions agree with TRBD1. CDR3 length equals 14 residues. Germline CDR1 reads SGHNT; CDR2 reads YYREEE (reference sequence). With 4 bases clipped from V and 8 bases from J, the junction kept 11 bases outside the gene matches. DNA of the CDR3: TGTGCCAGCAGCATCGATTTCGCAGGGGGAGGCTACACCTTC. The encoded protein is CASSIDFAGGGYTF.

The chain is built from TRBV7-9 and TRBJ1-4; D ambiguous. Trimming cost V 9 bases and J 4 bases, with 12 bases left between them. The length of the CDR3 is 13 residues. Germline V CDR1 and CDR2: SEHNR, FQNEAQ (reference sequence). CDR3 sequence (DNA): TGTGCCAGTTTCGAGGGTCATAATGAAAAACTGTTTTTT. It codes for CASFEGHNEKLFF.

J is TRBJ1-5 and V is TRBV6-2 or TRBV6-3; D remains ambiguous. The CDR3 totals 14 residues. The germline gives CDR1 MNHEY, CDR2 SVGEGT. V was shortened by 2 bases and J by 0 bases, with 5 bases between the two germline ends. CDR3 amino acids: CASSYPISNQPQHF. The CDR3 DNA is TGTGCCAGCAGTTACCCTATTAGCAATCAGCCCCAGCATTTT.

The rearrangement uses TRBV6-2 or TRBV6-3 and TRBJ2-1; 11 bases line up with TRBD2. V lost 5 bases to trimming and J lost 10 bases; unmatched junction nucleotides: 13. Looked up from germline, CDR1 is MNHEY and CDR2 is SVGEGT. The CDR3 covers 16 residues. The CDR3 loop is CASSLLPSGGREEQFF. Written as DNA, the CDR3 is TGTGCCAGCAGTCTCCTTCCTAGCGGGGGGCGGGAAGAGCAGTTCTTC.

The gene calls are TRBV6-6 and TRBJ1-4, with unresolved D. The germline V gene has CDR1 MNHNY and CDR2 SVGAGI (reference sequence). V lost 5 bases and J 8 bases, leaving 15 bases between the germline ends. There are 14 residues in the CDR3. The CDR3 DNA follows: TGTGCCAGCAGTCGATCGGGATTCTCAGAAAAACTGTTTTTT. Its translation: CASSRSGFSEKLFF.

The chain carries TRBV11-2 and TRBJ1-1; 9 bases align to TRBD1. V shed 5 bases, J shed 4 bases, and the junction held 5 bases outside the gene matches. In germline, CDR1 is SGHAT, CDR2 FQNNGV. The CDR3 is 14 residues long. CDR3 coding DNA: TGTGCCAGCAGCCCCATGACAGGGGGCACTGAAGCTTTCTTT. Translation: CASSPMTGGTEAFF. The variable domain in full, with the rest retrieved from reference TRBV11-2 and TRBJ1-1, is EAGVAQSPRYKIIEKRQSVAFWCNPISGHATLYWYQQILGQGPKLLIQFQNNGVVDDSQLPKDRFSAERLKGVDSTLKIQPAKLEDSAVYLCASSPMTGGTEAFFGQGTRLTVV.

V usage is TRBV10-3 and J usage is TRBJ2-5; 7 bases are shared with TRBD1. The ends lost 2 bases at V and 1 base at J; junction bases unmatched: 7. CDR1 is ENHRY, CDR2 SYGVKD, per germline. The CDR3 has 16 amino acids. CDR3 amino acids: CAISEPARDSQETQYF. DNA of the CDR3: TGTGCCATCAGTGAGCCGGCCCGGGACAGCCAAGAGACCCAGTACTTC.

V is TRBV12-3 or TRBV12-4 and J is TRBJ1-1, with D uncertain. The CDR3 has 12 amino acids. V dropped 5 bases and J dropped 8 bases, with 12 bases sitting between them. This CDR3 is CASSDPSREAFF. CDR3 bases: TGTGCCAGCAGTGACCCGAGTAGGGAAGCTTTCTTT.

This CDR3 is CASSALGSGRAGDTQYF. The DNA for the CDR3 is TGTGCCAGCAGTGCGCTGGGGAGCGGGAGGGCCGGAGATACGCAGTATTTT. The genes are TRBV28 and TRBJ2-3; TRBD2 matches at 10 bases. The CDR3 extends over 17 amino acids. Germline-derived CDR1 and CDR2 are MDHEN and SYDVKM. V lost 5 bases and J lost 5; bases outside the gene matches: 13.

In this sample, this clone turned up once. J is TRBJ1-1 and V is TRBV7-9; D not resolved. Germline CDR1 is SEHNR and CDR2 is FQNEAQ (reference sequence). Trimming cost V 3 bases and J 4 bases, with 6 bases left between them. This CDR3 region has 12 residues. CDR3 amino acids: CASSLTLTEAFF. CDR3 bases: TGTGCCAGCAGCTTGACCCTCACTGAAGCTTTCTTT.

J is TRBJ1-2 and V is TRBV7-6; TRBD1 is a possible D gene (6 bases). Trimming shortened V by 4 bases and J by 0 bases, and 18 bases separated the two germline ends. The CDR3 totals 17 residues. Germline V gives CDR1 SGHVS, CDR2 FNYEAQ. The CDR3 loop is CASSSYLTGRTNYGYTF. CDR3 nucleotide sequence: TGTGCCAGCAGCTCATACTTAACAGGGCGTACTAACTATGGCTACACCTTC.

This sequence joins TRBV2 and TRBJ2-7, with TRBD1 as a possible D gene (8 bases). The CDR3 is 15 amino acids. CDR1 and CDR2 from the germline V gene are SNHLY and FYNNEI. Trimming stripped 8 bases from V and 2 bases from J, with 19 bases between. The chain's CDR3 is CASLRGRETPYEQYF. CDR3 DNA sequence: TGTGCCAGCCTCAGGGGGCGGGAGACCCCCTACGAGCAGTACTTC.

This chain uses TRBV30 with TRBJ1-1; D uncertain. The V gene lost 2 bases and the J gene lost 1 base, with 8 bases spanning the gap. The germline gives CDR1 GTSNPN, CDR2 SVGIG (reference sequence). The CDR3 sequence is 13 residues long. CDR3 DNA sequence: TGTGCCTGGAGTTCACAACCGAACACTGAAGCTTTCTTT. Its translation is CAWSSQPNTEAFF.

This sequence joins TRBV14 and TRBJ1-3; D is ambiguous. The germline V and J ends were trimmed by 0 bases and 0 bases, with 9 bases remaining between them. Germline CDR1 is SGHDN and CDR2 is FVKESK. CDR3 size: 16 residues. DNA of the CDR3: TGTGCCAGCAGCCAAGAACCGGCCAGCTCTGGAAACACCATATATTTT. It yields the protein CASSQEPASSGNTIYF.

In this sample, this clone turned up once. The V gene is TRBV19, the J gene TRBJ1-1; D possibly corresponds to TRBD1 (6 bases). With 7 bases removed from V and 10 bases from J, the gap between germline ends came to 28 bases. Germline loops: CDR1 LNHDA, CDR2 SQIVND (reference sequence). The CDR3 runs 16 residues. The CDR3 loop reads CASTSNGGTISWRAFF. CDR3 nucleotide sequence: TGTGCCAGTACCTCCAACGGTGGGACAATTTCTTGGCGAGCTTTCTTT.